Shown below are 29 T cell receptor beta chains from a single sample sequenced in a study of spatial heterogeneity in lung cancer. Study-wide findings and caveats: Higher tumor mutation counts went along with higher counts of expanded intratumoral alpha and beta TCRs.

Their antigen targets remain unknown. Each CDR3 protein is one row after TCRdb ran MiXCR on the 5' RACE reads. The table includes 6,800 or so distinct CDR3 sequences, under 7.5% detected once. Time point denoted: sample taken at primary tumor resection. The sequences come from lung tumor tissue, collected at surgery. These receptors were collected from a male donor with early-stage non-small cell lung cancer.

This clonotype was detected ten times or more. This sequence joins TRBV15 and TRBJ2-2, with D possibly matching TRBD1 (5 bases). Germline V gene lookup returns CDR1 LNHNV and CDR2 YYDKDF (reference sequence). Trimming pared 4 bases from V and 1 base from J, leaving 31 bases between. The CDR3 runs to 22 residues. The CDR3: CATSNARRGGFGRTRNTGELFF. The CDR3 nucleotides read TGTGCCACCAGCAACGCTAGGCGTGGCGGCTTCGGAAGGACAAGGAACACCGGGGAGCTGTTTTTT.

This clonotype is judged medium-sized. The V and J genes are TRBV7-9 and TRBJ2-1; 13 bases map to TRBD2. Germline CDR1 SEHNR, CDR2 FQNEAQ (reference sequence). This CDR3 has 17 residues. Trimming cost V 5 bases and J 4 bases; bases outside gene matches: 8. This CDR3 is CASSPRRLAGGYNEQFF. For the CDR3, the DNA is TGTGCCAGCAGCCCACGCAGACTAGCGGGGGGTTACAATGAGCAGTTCTTC.

This rearrangement joins TRBV10-3 to TRBJ2-7; D is ambiguous. V was clipped by 4 bases and J by 5 bases, with 12 bases between them. Germline V gene data show CDR1 as ENHRY and CDR2 as SYGVKD. The CDR3 length is 13 residues. The CDR3 sequence is CAISALAGHEQYF. CDR3 sequence (DNA): TGTGCCATCAGTGCGCTGGCCGGCCACGAGCAGTACTTC.

This clonotype has ten or more counts. The J gene is TRBJ1-2, the V gene TRBV7-2; D call uncertain. The CDR3 runs to 15 residues. CDR1 and CDR2 (germline): SGHTA, FQGNSA. Between the trimmed V and J ends, which lost 2 bases and 4 bases, there was a span of 14 bases. Written as DNA, the CDR3 is TGTGCCAGCAGCTTATATGGGTGGGAGGTCTATGGCTACACCTTC. It codes for CASSLYGWEVYGYTF.

The chain carries TRBV6-1 and TRBJ2-6; no reliable D call. Germline CDR1 reads MNHNS; CDR2 reads SASEGT. Trimming took off 7 bases at V and 1 base at J, with 8 bases between the two ends. The CDR3 is 14 amino acids. This chain's CDR3 is CASTMTSGANVLTF. DNA for the CDR3: TGTGCCAGCACCATGACGTCTGGGGCCAACGTCCTGACTTTC.

This clonotype qualifies as medium-sized. CDR3 DNA sequence: TGTGCCAGCAGCTCGCCCCACCGGGACAGGAGGAACACTGAAGCTTTCTTT. Protein: CASSSPHRDRRNTEAFF. V usage is TRBV7-9 and J usage is TRBJ1-1; 8 bases agree with TRBD1. Looked up from germline, CDR1 is SEHNR and CDR2 is FQNEAQ (reference sequence). There are 17 residues in the CDR3. V gave up 4 bases and J gave up 1 base; unmatched junction bases: 11.

This clonotype appeared many times. The rearrangement uses TRBV6-5 and TRBJ2-5; TRBD2 aligns across 11 bases. V shed 4 bases and J 3 bases; nucleotides not matched to a gene: 13. The V gene's germline CDR1 is MNHEY and CDR2 SVGAGI. The CDR3 totals 18 residues. DNA for the CDR3: TGTGCCAGCAGTTCACCTCCCGGCCTAGCGGGGGGCAAAGAGACCCAGTACTTC. This encodes CASSSPPGLAGGKETQYF.

Relative to its sample, this clonotype is medium-sized. V and J are TRBV7-9 and TRBJ2-5, with D possibly being TRBD1 (5 bases). CDR3 size: 14 residues. V lost 3 bases and J 0 bases, leaving 8 bases between the germline ends. Per the germline V gene, CDR1 is SEHNR and CDR2 is FQNEAQ (reference sequence). This chain's CDR3 is CASSFSGNQETQYF. Here the CDR3 DNA reads TGTGCCAGCAGCTTTTCAGGGAACCAAGAGACCCAGTACTTC.

The CDR3 reads CASSLDGGASDTQYF. The CDR3 DNA sequence: TGCGCCAGCAGCTTGGATGGGGGCGCCTCAGATACGCAGTATTTT. The rearrangement joins TRBV5-1 to TRBJ2-3; possible D gene TRBD1, 6 bases. V was pared by 0 bases and J by 4 bases, with 12 bases between. This CDR3 is built from 15 residues. Germline loops: CDR1 SGHRS, CDR2 YFSETQ.

This clonotype is classed as medium-sized. This chain connects TRBV7-9 to TRBJ1-6; TRBD1 aligns across 8 bases. The germline V gene encodes CDR1 SEHNR and CDR2 FQNEAQ (reference sequence). Unmatched junction bases numbered 8, after V lost 7 bases and J lost 9 bases. The CDR3 loop spans 14 amino acids. The CDR3, as DNA: TGTGCCAGCACCGGACAGGGAAATTTTTCACCCCTCCACTTT. Amino acids: CASTGQGNFSPLHF.

A note on this clonotype: One base away lies a much larger clone, so this may be a sequencing read error. The CDR3 ends on some other residue instead of the conserved phenylalanine or tryptophan, so this is likely a read error. The J gene is TRBJ2-7, the V gene TRBV6-5; TRBD1 agrees at 9 bases. Germline values: CDR1 MNHEY, CDR2 SVGAGI. J gave up 3 bases and V 7 bases, and 13 bases lay outside the gene matches. This CDR3 region has 16 residues. The CDR3 coding sequence is TGTGCCAGCACCCAACTACCGGGACAGGGTTTCTACGAGCAGTACCTC. Its translation is CASTQLPGQGFYEQYL.

In this sample, this clonotype turned up many times. The chain joins TRBV27 to TRBJ2-3; a possible D gene is TRBD2 (5 bases). Looked up from germline, CDR1 is MNHEY and CDR2 is SMNVEV (reference sequence). V lost 8 bases, J lost 8 bases, and 14 bases lay in between. The CDR3 covers 12 residues. The CDR3 here is CASGQIRGTQYF. The CDR3 DNA reads as TGTGCCAGCGGGCAGATCCGGGGTACGCAGTATTTT.

This clonotype counts as medium-sized (0.01 to 0.1%). The V call is TRBV12-3 or TRBV12-4, the J call TRBJ2-7; 11 bases are shared with TRBD1. The CDR3 covers 15 residues. Trimming cost V 6 bases and J 7 bases; bases outside gene matches: 11. The DNA for the CDR3 is TGTGCCAGCAGCTTTCGGACAGGGGGCCTGGAAGAGCAGTACTTC. Residues: CASSFRTGGLEEQYF.

This clonotype has at least ten counts. J is TRBJ2-7 and V is TRBV5-6, with D hard to call. Germline assignment: CDR1 SGHDT and CDR2 YYEEEE. The CDR3 has 11 amino acids. V lost 0 bases and J 5 bases, leaving 3 bases between the germline ends. The CDR3 region has the DNA TGTGCCAGCAGCTTGGTCGACGAGCAGTACTTC. Amino acids: CASSLVDEQYF.

In its sample, this clonotype is medium-sized. This sequence joins TRBV28 and TRBJ2-7; D is unresolved. V was shortened by 6 bases and J by 5 bases, with 11 bases between the two germline ends. The CDR3 is 12 amino acids. Germline V gives CDR1 MDHEN, CDR2 SYDVKM. The CDR3 sequence: CASREDVDEQYF. For the CDR3, the DNA is TGTGCCAGCAGAGAGGACGTTGACGAGCAGTACTTC.

This clonotype has more than one count but fewer than ten. V usage is TRBV12-3 or TRBV12-4 and J usage is TRBJ1-1, with D tentatively TRBD1 (5 bases). The CDR3 is 17 residues long. V was trimmed by 2 bases and J by 1 base, leaving 17 bases between them. As DNA, the CDR3 is TGTGCCAGCAGTTTATTACCCCAAGGGCAGGGGAACACTGAAGCTTTCTTT. Translation gives CASSLLPQGQGNTEAFF.

By share, this clonotype ranks as medium-sized. The chain recombines TRBV7-2 with TRBJ2-1, with D tentatively TRBD1 or TRBD2 (5 bases each). CDR1 is SGHTA and CDR2 is FQGNSA in the germline V gene. The CDR3 extends over 15 amino acids. Between the trimmed V and J ends, which lost 4 bases and 7 bases, there was a span of 17 bases. The CDR3 DNA follows: TGTGCCAGCAGCTCCCCCCCAAGGGGCGGGAATGAGCAGTTCTTC. Translating it yields CASSSPPRGGNEQFF.

This clonotype was seen only a few times. The V and J genes are TRBV5-6 and TRBJ2-3; 11 bases are a match to TRBD1. This CDR3 contains 15 residues. Germline CDR1 reads SGHDT; CDR2 reads YYEEEE. V shed 2 bases and J 5 bases; nucleotides not matched to a gene: 4. Here the CDR3 reads CASSFGTGGIDTQYF. In DNA, the CDR3 is TGTGCCAGCAGCTTCGGGACAGGGGGTATAGATACGCAGTATTTT.

The rearrangement joins TRBV29-1 to TRBJ2-7; D might be TRBD1 or TRBD2, each matching 5 bases. CDR3 length: 12 amino acids. Looked up from germline, CDR1 is SQVTM and CDR2 is ANQGSEA. Trimming removed 7 bases at V and 5 bases at J, with 15 bases between. The CDR3 is CSAGDRIHEQYF. As DNA, the CDR3 is TGCAGCGCCGGGGACCGGATCCACGAGCAGTACTTC.

This clonotype is medium-sized within its sample. The chain has TRBV6-2 or TRBV6-3 and TRBJ2-2; D uncertain. The CDR3 loop spans 13 amino acids. Trimming cost V 6 bases and J 2 bases, with 7 bases left between them. Looked up from germline, CDR1 is MNHEY and CDR2 is SVGEGT. The CDR3, as DNA: TGTGCCAGCAGCCCTCGTAACACCGGGGAGCTGTTTTTT. This translates into CASSPRNTGELFF.

This clonotype occurred many times. The chain combines TRBV16 with TRBJ1-5; D gene unclear. V was pared by 2 bases and J by 10 bases, with 15 bases between. Germline lookup yields CDR1 KGHSY and CDR2 FQNENV. The CDR3 loop spans 14 amino acids. DNA for the CDR3: TGTGCCAGCAGCCAAAGGTACGGTGCGGGTCCCCAGCATTTT. Residues: CASSQRYGAGPQHF. Together with reference TRBV16 and TRBJ1-5, the CDR3 gives the full variable domain: GEEVAQTPKHLVRGEGQKAKLYCAPIKGHSYVFWYQQVLKNEFKFLISFQNENVFDETGMPKERFSAKCLPNSPCSLEIQATKLEDSAVYFCASSQRYGAGPQHFGDGTRLSIL.

This clonotype was counted many times. J is TRBJ1-2 and V is TRBV12-3 or TRBV12-4; D not certain. The CDR3 has 11 amino acids. Deletions cut 0 bases from V and 8 bases from J, with 4 bases between. This CDR3 reads CASSLAGGYTF. In nucleotides, the CDR3 is TGTGCCAGCAGTTTAGCCGGGGGCTACACCTTC.

This clonotype is classed as medium-sized. The chain joins TRBV28 to TRBJ2-5, with 7 bases matching TRBD1. Germline CDR1 is MDHEN and CDR2 is SYDVKM. V lost 6 bases and J lost 5; bases outside the gene matches: 9. The CDR3 contains 14 residues. The chain's CDR3 is CASSRTGDAETQYF. The CDR3 nucleotides are TGTGCCAGCAGCCGCACAGGGGACGCGGAGACCCAGTACTTC.

This clonotype was observed many times. The chain employs TRBV5-1 and TRBJ2-1; weak D call: TRBD2 (5 bases). The CDR3 is 15 amino acids. CDR1 SGHRS and CDR2 YFSETQ come from the germline V gene. V lost 1 base, J lost 7 bases, and 15 bases lay in between. The CDR3, as DNA: TGCGCCAGCAGCTTGTATTCCGGGTCGGGGAATGAGCAGTTCTTC. Protein product: CASSLYSGSGNEQFF.

Within the sample, this clonotype is medium-sized. The chain joins TRBV6-2 or TRBV6-3 to TRBJ2-1; 7 positions match TRBD2. Germline V gene data show CDR1 as MNHEY and CDR2 as SVGEGT. V gave up 2 bases and J gave up 8 bases; unmatched junction bases: 12. The CDR3 spans 16 residues. In DNA form, the CDR3 reads TGTGCCAGCAGTTACAGGGCGGGAGTATCAGTGGATGAGCAGTTCTTC. The encoded protein is CASSYRAGVSVDEQFF.

In its sample, this clonotype was seen many times. The chain joins TRBV10-2 to TRBJ1-6, with D possibly being TRBD1 (6 bases). V gave up 3 bases and J gave up 9 bases, with 9 bases separating them. This CDR3 is built from 13 residues. From germline, CDR1 is WSHSY and CDR2 SAAADI. This chain's CDR3 is CASSEQGGSPLHF. The CDR3 nucleotides read TGCGCCAGCAGTGAACAGGGAGGTTCACCCCTCCACTTT.

The chain joins TRBV7-2 to TRBJ2-7; 12 bases agree with TRBD2. The germline CDR1 and CDR2 sequences are SGHTA and FQGNSA. J gave up 5 bases and V 5 bases, and 10 bases lay outside the gene matches. This CDR3 contains 16 residues. The CDR3 sequence is CASSTSGRMWLHEQYF. The CDR3 DNA reads TGTGCCAGCAGCACTAGCGGGAGGATGTGGTTACACGAGCAGTACTTC.

By proportion, this clonotype is medium-sized. The J gene is TRBJ1-4, the V gene TRBV7-8; D is possibly TRBD1 (5 bases). Germline CDR1 and CDR2: SGHVS and FQNEAQ. This CDR3 has 16 amino acids. Trimming shortened V by 7 bases and J by 0 bases, and 15 bases separated the two germline ends. CDR3 protein: CASTSGARATNEKLFF. CDR3 nucleotide sequence: TGTGCCAGCACCTCCGGGGCCAGAGCAACTAATGAAAAACTGTTTTTT.

This clonotype was counted a few times. The CDR3 DNA is TGCAGCGTTGTCGGGACAGTGTCCGGAGAGACCCAGTACTTC. Encoded protein: CSVVGTVSGETQYF. The chain recombines TRBV29-1 with TRBJ2-5; 7 bases are a match to TRBD1. This CDR3 comprises 14 residues. Germline V gene data show CDR1 as SQVTM and CDR2 as ANQGSEA. V shed 4 bases, J shed 4 bases, and the junction held 9 bases outside the gene matches.